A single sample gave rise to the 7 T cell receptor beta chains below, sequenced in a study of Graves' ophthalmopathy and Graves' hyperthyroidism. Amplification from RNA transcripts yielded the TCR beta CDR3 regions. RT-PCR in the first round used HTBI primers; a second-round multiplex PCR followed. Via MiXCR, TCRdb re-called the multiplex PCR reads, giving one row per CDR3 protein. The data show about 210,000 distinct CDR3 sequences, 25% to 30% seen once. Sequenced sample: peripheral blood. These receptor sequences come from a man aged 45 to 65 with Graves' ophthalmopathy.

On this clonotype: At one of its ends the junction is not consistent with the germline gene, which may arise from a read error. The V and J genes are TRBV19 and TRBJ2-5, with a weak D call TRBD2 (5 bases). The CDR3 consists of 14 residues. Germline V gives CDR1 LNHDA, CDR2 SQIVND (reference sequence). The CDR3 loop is CASSIRADQETQYF. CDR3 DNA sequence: TGTGCCAGCAGTATTAGAGCGGACCAAGAGACCCAGTACTTC.

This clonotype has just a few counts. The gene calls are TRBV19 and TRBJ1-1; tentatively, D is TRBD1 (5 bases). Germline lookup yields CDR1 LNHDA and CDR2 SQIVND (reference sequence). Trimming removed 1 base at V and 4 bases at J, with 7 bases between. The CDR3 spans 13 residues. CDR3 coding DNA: TGTGCCAGTAGTATAGCCCAGGGCACTGAAGCTTTCTTT. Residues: CASSIAQGTEAFF.

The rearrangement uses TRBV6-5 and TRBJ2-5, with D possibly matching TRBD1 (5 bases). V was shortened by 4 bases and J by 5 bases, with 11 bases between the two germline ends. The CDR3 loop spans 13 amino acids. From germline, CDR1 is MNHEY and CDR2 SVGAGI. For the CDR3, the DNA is TGTGCCAGCAGTTTGAGCTACAGGGAGACCCAGTACTTC. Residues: CASSLSYRETQYF.

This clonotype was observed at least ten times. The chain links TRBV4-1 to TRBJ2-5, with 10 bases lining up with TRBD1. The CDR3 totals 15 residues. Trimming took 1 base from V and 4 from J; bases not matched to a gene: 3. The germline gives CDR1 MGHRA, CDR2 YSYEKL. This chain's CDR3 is CASSQVGTGAETQYF. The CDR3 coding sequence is TGCGCCAGCAGCCAAGTTGGGACAGGGGCAGAGACCCAGTACTTC.

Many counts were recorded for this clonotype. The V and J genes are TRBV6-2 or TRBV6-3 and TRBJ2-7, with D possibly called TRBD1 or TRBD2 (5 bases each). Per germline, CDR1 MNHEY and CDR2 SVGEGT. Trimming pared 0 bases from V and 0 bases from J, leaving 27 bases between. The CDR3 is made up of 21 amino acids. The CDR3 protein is CASSYSKDPRGRTFNSYEQYF. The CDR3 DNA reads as TGTGCCAGCAGTTACTCGAAGGACCCAAGGGGACGGACCTTCAACTCCTACGAGCAGTACTTC.

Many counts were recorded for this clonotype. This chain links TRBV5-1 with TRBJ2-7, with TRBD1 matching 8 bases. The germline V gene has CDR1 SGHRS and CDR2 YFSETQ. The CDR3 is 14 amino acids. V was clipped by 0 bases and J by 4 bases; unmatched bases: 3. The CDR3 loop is CASSLENRGYEQYF. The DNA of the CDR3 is TGCGCCAGCAGCTTGGAGAACAGGGGGTACGAGCAGTACTTC.

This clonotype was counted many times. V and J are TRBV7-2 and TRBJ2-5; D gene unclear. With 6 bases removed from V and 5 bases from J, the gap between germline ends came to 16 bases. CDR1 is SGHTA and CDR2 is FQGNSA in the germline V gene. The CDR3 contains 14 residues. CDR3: CASSEARVHETQYF. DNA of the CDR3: TGTGCCAGCAGTGAGGCTAGGGTTCACGAGACCCAGTACTTC.